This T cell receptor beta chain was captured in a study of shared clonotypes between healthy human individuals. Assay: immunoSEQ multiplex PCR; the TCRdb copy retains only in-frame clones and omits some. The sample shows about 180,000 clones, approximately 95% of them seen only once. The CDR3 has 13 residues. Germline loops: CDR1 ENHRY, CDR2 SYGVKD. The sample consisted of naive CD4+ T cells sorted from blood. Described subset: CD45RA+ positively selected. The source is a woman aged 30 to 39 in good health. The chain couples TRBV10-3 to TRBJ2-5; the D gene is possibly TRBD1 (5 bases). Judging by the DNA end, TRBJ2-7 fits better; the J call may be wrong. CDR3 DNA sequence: TGTGCCATCAGTGACAGGGAAACCTACGAGCAGTACTTC. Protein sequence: CAISDRETYEQYF.